This T cell receptor (beta chain) comes out of a study of PD-1 blockade in classical Hodgkin lymphoma. In the study overall: Patients got intravenous nivolumab 3 mg/kg every 2 weeks. Findings and caveats of the study: Newly diagnosed patients had baseline TCR diversity that was reportedly lower than that of healthy donors. Exclusion covered patients beginning nivolumab under 1 year post-ASCT.

Comments on this clone: Its target is not known.

Time point given: cycle 4 day 1 (C4D1), after 6 weeks of nivolumab. Following autologous stem cell transplantation, relapse occurred in every patient, and exposure to brentuximab vedotin varied. Trimming removed 2 bases from V and 4 bases from J; junction bases left unmatched: 6. Germline V lookup: CDR1 MNHEY, CDR2 SVGAGI. The CDR3 runs to 16 residues. Produced via immunoSEQ multiplex PCR; TCRdb's table is partial and in-frame only. The sample yields over 60,000 clones, approximately 92% seen once. The sample was peripheral blood mononuclear cells (PBMCs), taken before the fourth cycle of nivolumab. This chain joins TRBV6-5 and TRBJ2-1, with 9 nucleotides matching TRBD2. The receptor was isolated from a human donor with classical Hodgkin lymphoma. The chain's CDR3 is CASSYRGLASYNEQFF. As DNA, the CDR3 is TGTGCCAGCAGTTACCGTGGACTAGCGAGTTACAATGAGCAGTTCTTC.